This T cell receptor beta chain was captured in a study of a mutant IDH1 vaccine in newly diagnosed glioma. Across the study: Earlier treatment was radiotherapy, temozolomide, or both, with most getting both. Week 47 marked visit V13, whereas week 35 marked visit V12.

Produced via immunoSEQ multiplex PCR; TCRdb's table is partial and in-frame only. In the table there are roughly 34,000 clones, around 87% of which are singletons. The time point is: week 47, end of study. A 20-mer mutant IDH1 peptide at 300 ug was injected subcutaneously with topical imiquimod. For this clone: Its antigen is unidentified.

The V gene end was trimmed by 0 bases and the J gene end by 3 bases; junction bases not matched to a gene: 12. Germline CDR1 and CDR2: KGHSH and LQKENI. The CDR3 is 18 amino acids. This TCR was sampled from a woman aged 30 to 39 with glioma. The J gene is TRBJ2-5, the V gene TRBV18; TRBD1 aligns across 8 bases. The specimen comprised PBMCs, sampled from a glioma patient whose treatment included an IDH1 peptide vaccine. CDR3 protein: CASSPPKPFGQGKETQYF. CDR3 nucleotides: TGTGCCAGCTCACCACCAAAACCCTTCGGACAGGGTAAAGAGACCCAGTACTTC.